This TCR beta chain was sequenced during a study of blood T cell repertoires in COVID-19. Those enrolled, adults aged 18 to 89 years, came from about 24 US areas. Exposed participants came across a COVID-19 case within 2 weeks before study entry. V was clipped by 2 bases and J by 3 bases, with 11 bases between them. The CDR3 covers 14 residues. The germline CDR1 and CDR2 sequences are SGHKS and YYEKEE (reference sequence). TCRdb's table, derived via immunoSEQ multiplex PCR, lists solely in-frame clones and lacks some. This sample carries about 430,000 clones, roughly 90% of them seen once, and the ten largest clones take approximately 1.5%.

The chain has TRBV5-5 and TRBJ1-2; a weak D match, TRBD1 (5 bases). Sequencing input: PBMCs or T cells enriched from blood (not recorded which). The TCR sequence derives from a woman aged 18 to 35 who had been exposed to COVID-19. The CDR3 here is CASSFRDSDYGYTF. CDR3 nucleotide sequence: TGTGCCAGCAGCTTCAGAGACAGTGACTATGGCTACACCTTC.